A selection of T cell receptor beta chains follows, all from one sample in a study of early T cells in non-severe SARS-CoV-2 infection. MiXCR, applied by TCRdb to the 5' RACE reads, yields one record per CDR3 protein. The repertoire consists of some 59,000 distinct CDR3 sequences, with over 9.5% occurring once and the leading ten covering under 6%. Sequencing input: whole blood. These receptors all come from an adult who was a healthcare worker with PCR-confirmed SARS-CoV-2 infection or an uninfected control (not recorded which). The CDR3 runs from the conserved cysteine through the conserved F or W. The D gene is left open where the match is weak. Some rows mark clone size as missing; the rest say once, few, many or name a class of expanded clone.

J gene: TRBJ2-5
CDR3 length: 13
D gene: -
clone size: many
V gene: TRBV19
CDR3 DNA: TGTGCCAGTAGTATTAGGGGAGGAGAGACCCAGTACTTC
CDR3 protein: CASSIRGGETQYF

J gene: TRBJ2-5
CDR3 length: 14
D gene: -
clone size: -
V gene: TRBV20-1
CDR3 DNA: TGCAGTGCCCTCCGCCCGGGAGCCTTGGAGACCCAGTACTTC
CDR3 protein: CSALRPGALETQYF

J gene: TRBJ1-1
CDR3 length: 13
D gene: -
clone size: few
V gene: TRBV11-2
CDR3 DNA: TGTGCCAGCAGCCGCAGCCCAGGAAATGAAGCTTTCTTT
CDR3 protein: CASSRSPGNEAFF

J gene: TRBJ2-5
CDR3 length: 16
D gene: TRBD2
clone size: -
V gene: TRBV5-1
CDR3 DNA: TGCGCCAGCAGCTCTAGCGGGGGGGCCGTCCGGGAGACCCAGTACTTC
CDR3 protein: CASSSSGGAVRETQYF

J gene: TRBJ2-7
CDR3 length: 14
D gene: -
clone size: many
V gene: TRBV19
CDR3 DNA: TGTGCCAGTAGTATGGGTACAGGGACTTACGAGCAGTACTTC
CDR3 protein: CASSMGTGTYEQYF

J gene: TRBJ2-7
CDR3 length: 15
D gene: TRBD2
clone size: many
V gene: TRBV7-9
CDR3 DNA: TGTGCCAGCAGCCCCAGGCTAGCGGGGTCCAGAGAGCAGTACTTC
CDR3 protein: CASSPRLAGSREQYF

J gene: TRBJ2-7
CDR3 length: 14
D gene: TRBD2
clone size: many
V gene: TRBV7-3
CDR3 DNA: TGTGCCAGCAGCTCAACTAGCGGGTCCTACGAGCAGTACTTC
CDR3 protein: CASSSTSGSYEQYF

J gene: TRBJ2-3
CDR3 length: 12
D gene: -
clone size: many
V gene: TRBV20-1
CDR3 DNA: TGCAGTGCTCTAGGTGGGGGCGGAACGCAGTATTTT
CDR3 protein: CSALGGGGTQYF

J gene: TRBJ1-1
CDR3 length: 13
D gene: TRBD1
clone size: -
V gene: TRBV7-8
CDR3 DNA: TGTGCCAGCAGCTTAGTGTTGACAGGGGAAGCTTTCTTT
CDR3 protein: CASSLVLTGEAFF

J gene: TRBJ2-1
CDR3 length: 16
D gene: -
clone size: few
V gene: TRBV5-1
CDR3 DNA: TGCGCCAGCAGCTTGGTCCGGGCAGGCTCCTACAATGAGCAGTTCTTC
CDR3 protein: CASSLVRAGSYNEQFF

J gene: TRBJ2-1
CDR3 length: 19
D gene: TRBD2
clone size: many
V gene: TRBV7-9
CDR3 DNA: TGTGCCAGCAGCCTGAGTTCCGGGACTAGCGGGAGGAGAAACAATGAGCAGTTCTTC
CDR3 protein: CASSLSSGTSGRRNNEQFF

J gene: TRBJ2-7
CDR3 length: 14
D gene: -
clone size: -
V gene: TRBV6-5
CDR3 DNA: TGTGCCAGCAGTTTCACAGGGTTCGAGAACGAGCAGTACTTC
CDR3 protein: CASSFTGFENEQYF

J gene: TRBJ1-2
CDR3 length: 13
D gene: -
clone size: -
V gene: TRBV7-8
CDR3 DNA: TGTGCCAGCAGCTTAGCGCGCCTATATGGCTACACCTTC
CDR3 protein: CASSLARLYGYTF

J gene: TRBJ2-2
CDR3 length: 14
D gene: -
clone size: -
V gene: TRBV5-1
CDR3 DNA: TGCGCCAGCAGAAGCGGAGTGAACACCGGGGAGCTGTTTTTT
CDR3 protein: CASRSGVNTGELFF

J gene: TRBJ2-2
CDR3 length: 15
D gene: TRBD2
clone size: -
V gene: TRBV5-5
CDR3 DNA: TGTGCCAGCAGCAGCGGGACTTCAAACACCGGGGAGCTGTTTTTT
CDR3 protein: CASSSGTSNTGELFF

J gene: TRBJ2-1
CDR3 length: 14
D gene: TRBD1
clone size: many
V gene: TRBV3-1
CDR3 DNA: TGTGCCAGCAGCCGAGGGACAGACACAATGGGGCAGTTCTTC
CDR3 protein: CASSRGTDTMGQFF

J gene: TRBJ1-1
CDR3 length: 14
D gene: TRBD1
clone size: -
V gene: TRBV29-1
CDR3 DNA: TGCAGCGTCGGAACAGGGGGGGTCTCAACGGAAGCTTTCTTT
CDR3 protein: CSVGTGGVSTEAFF

J gene: TRBJ1-3
CDR3 length: 11
D gene: -
clone size: once
V gene: TRBV7-9
CDR3 DNA: TGTGCCAGCAGCCCCGCCGGCACCATATATTTT
CDR3 protein: CASSPAGTIYF

J gene: TRBJ2-3
CDR3 length: 15
D gene: -
clone size: -
V gene: TRBV6-6
CDR3 DNA: TGTGCCAGCAACTCAGACAGTCTCGGCACAGATACGCAGTATTTT
CDR3 protein: CASNSDSLGTDTQYF

J gene: TRBJ2-1
CDR3 length: 13
D gene: -
clone size: few
V gene: TRBV7-9
CDR3 DNA: TGTGCCAGCAGCTCTCTCGCAGGCGGAGAGCAGTTCTTC
CDR3 protein: CASSSLAGGEQFF

J gene: TRBJ1-5
CDR3 length: 14
D gene: -
clone size: few
V gene: TRBV12-3/TRBV12-4
CDR3 DNA: TGTGCCAGCAGTTACAGGGTGGGCAATCAGCCCCAGCATTTT
CDR3 protein: CASSYRVGNQPQHF

J gene: TRBJ2-7
CDR3 length: 14
D gene: -
clone size: many
V gene: TRBV7-2
CDR3 DNA: TGTGCCAGCAGCCCCAGGGTTTCCTCCTACGAGCAGTACTTC
CDR3 protein: CASSPRVSSYEQYF

J gene: TRBJ1-6
CDR3 length: 17
D gene: -
clone size: many
V gene: TRBV19
CDR3 DNA: TGTGCCAGTAGTCCCGAACGACAGGCGTCCTATAATTCACCCCTCCACTTT
CDR3 protein: CASSPERQASYNSPLHF

J gene: TRBJ1-1
CDR3 length: 14
D gene: -
clone size: many
V gene: TRBV25-1
CDR3 DNA: TGTGCCAGCACCCACTCACAGGGCGCCACTGAAGCTTTCTTT
CDR3 protein: CASTHSQGATEAFF

J gene: TRBJ2-7
CDR3 length: 14
D gene: -
clone size: many
V gene: TRBV7-2
CDR3 DNA: TGTGCCAGCAGCCCAAGACAGGGACTGTCCGAGCAGTACTTC
CDR3 protein: CASSPRQGLSEQYF

J gene: TRBJ1-3
CDR3 length: 16
D gene: -
clone size: many
V gene: TRBV4-3
CDR3 DNA: TGCGCCAGCAGCCAAGATTGGGCAGTCACTGGAAACACCATATATTTT
CDR3 protein: CASSQDWAVTGNTIYF

J gene: TRBJ2-3
CDR3 length: 14
D gene: -
clone size: few
V gene: TRBV7-8
CDR3 DNA: TGTGCCAGCAGCTCATTCGGGGGTTTCGATACGCAGTATTTT
CDR3 protein: CASSSFGGFDTQYF

J gene: TRBJ2-5
CDR3 length: 12
D gene: -
clone size: few
V gene: TRBV29-1
CDR3 DNA: TGCAGCGCAAAACAGGGCCAAGAGACCCAGTACTTC
CDR3 protein: CSAKQGQETQYF

J gene: TRBJ1-2
CDR3 length: 14
D gene: -
clone size: many
V gene: TRBV10-2
CDR3 DNA: TGCGCCAGCAGTGACTCACAAGAGGGGAGAGGCTACACCTTC
CDR3 protein: CASSDSQEGRGYTF

J gene: TRBJ2-7
CDR3 length: 14
D gene: TRBD2
clone size: few
V gene: TRBV12-3/TRBV12-4
CDR3 DNA: TGTGCCAGCAGTGAACTAGCGGGTAGCCACGAGCAGTACTTC
CDR3 protein: CASSELAGSHEQYF

J gene: TRBJ2-1
CDR3 length: 14
D gene: -
clone size: few
V gene: TRBV6-2/TRBV6-3
CDR3 DNA: TGTGCCAGCAGTTACTCGCCCTTTTCCAATGAGCAGTTCTTC
CDR3 protein: CASSYSPFSNEQFF

J gene: TRBJ2-1
CDR3 length: 17
D gene: -
clone size: many
V gene: TRBV4-2
CDR3 DNA: TGTGCCAGCAGCCCCACCTTCCAGAGGAGCTCCTACAATGAGCAGTTCTTC
CDR3 protein: CASSPTFQRSSYNEQFF

J gene: TRBJ1-4
CDR3 length: 13
D gene: -
clone size: few
V gene: TRBV3-1
CDR3 DNA: TGTGCCAGCAGCCAAGAAACTACCGAAAAACTGTTTTTT
CDR3 protein: CASSQETTEKLFF

J gene: TRBJ2-2
CDR3 length: 13
D gene: -
clone size: many
V gene: TRBV7-3
CDR3 DNA: TGTGCCAGCAGCGCCCAGATGGCCGGGGAGCTGTTTTTT
CDR3 protein: CASSAQMAGELFF

J gene: TRBJ1-1
CDR3 length: 14
D gene: -
clone size: -
V gene: TRBV7-2
CDR3 DNA: TGTGCCAGCAGTGTGATGGAGAGGTTGACTGAAGCTTTCTTT
CDR3 protein: CASSVMERLTEAFF

J gene: TRBJ2-5
CDR3 length: 12
D gene: TRBD2
clone size: many
V gene: TRBV12-3/TRBV12-4
CDR3 DNA: TGTGCCAGCAGTGGACTAGTCGAGACCCAGTACTTC
CDR3 protein: CASSGLVETQYF

J gene: TRBJ1-1
CDR3 length: 13
D gene: TRBD1
clone size: many
V gene: TRBV29-1
CDR3 DNA: TGCAGCGCAGGGGACAGGGGGCTCACTGAAGCTTTCTTT
CDR3 protein: CSAGDRGLTEAFF

J gene: TRBJ2-1
CDR3 length: 15
D gene: TRBD2
clone size: many
V gene: TRBV10-3
CDR3 DNA: TGTGCCATCGGATGGGGAGCGGGAGGGGAGGATGAGCAGTTCTTC
CDR3 protein: CAIGWGAGGEDEQFF

J gene: TRBJ2-1
CDR3 length: 15
D gene: -
clone size: few
V gene: TRBV7-9
CDR3 DNA: TGTGCCAGCAGCTTGCTTTTCAGGGAGGACAATGAGCAGTTCTTC
CDR3 protein: CASSLLFREDNEQFF